This T cell receptor (beta chain) was documented in a study of PD-L1 blockade in urothelial cancer. Produced via immunoSEQ multiplex PCR; TCRdb's table is partial and in-frame only. Of about 110,000 clones listed, around 85% are singletons. This CDR3 spans 13 amino acids. V lost 1 base and J lost 6, with 10 bases in between. Germline CDR1 and CDR2: SGHRS and YFSETQ. Sample: PBMCs, taken around atezolizumab (anti-PD-L1) treatment. The sequence came from a man aged 45-65 years with urothelial cancer. The chain joins TRBV5-1 to TRBJ1-2; a possible D gene is TRBD1 (6 bases). CDR3: CASSLMAGDGYTF. CDR3 DNA sequence: TGCGCCAGCAGCTTGATGGCAGGGGATGGCTACACCTTC.